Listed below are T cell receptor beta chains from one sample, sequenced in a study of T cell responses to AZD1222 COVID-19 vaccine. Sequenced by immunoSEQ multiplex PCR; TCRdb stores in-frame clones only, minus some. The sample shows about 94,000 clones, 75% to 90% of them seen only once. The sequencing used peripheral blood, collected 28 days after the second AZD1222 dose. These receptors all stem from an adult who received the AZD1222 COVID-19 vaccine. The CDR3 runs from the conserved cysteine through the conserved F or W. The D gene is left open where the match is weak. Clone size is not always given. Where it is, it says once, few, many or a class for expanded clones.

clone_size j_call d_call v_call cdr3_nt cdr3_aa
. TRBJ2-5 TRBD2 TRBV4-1 TGCGCCAGCAGCCAAGGTCCCAGCGGGAGTCTCCAAGAGACCCAGTACTTC CASSQGPSGSLQETQYF
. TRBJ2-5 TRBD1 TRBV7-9 TGTGCCAGCAGCTTCCGGGGCAGGGGGCAAGAGACCCAGTACTTC CASSFRGRGQETQYF
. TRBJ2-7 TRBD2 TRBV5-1 TGCGCCAGCAGCTTGGTAGGTCCTAGCGGGGGTCCGGGGCAGTACTTC CASSLVGPSGGPGQYF
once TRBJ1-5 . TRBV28 TGTGCCAGCAGTTTATGGTCAGGGGAAGGACAGCCCCAGCATTTT CASSLWSGEGQPQHF
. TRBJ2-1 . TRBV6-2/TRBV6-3 TGTGCCAGCAGTTTAACTAGAATCTATGAGCAGTTCTTC CASSLTRIYEQFF
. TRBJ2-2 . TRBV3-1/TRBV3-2 TGTGCCAGCAGCCAAGATGGTCAAATCGGGGAGCTGTTTTTT CASSQDGQIGELFF
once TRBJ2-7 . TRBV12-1 TGTGCCAGCAGCACATCGGTCGCACTACGGGGCTACGAGCAGTACTTC CASSTSVALRGYEQYF
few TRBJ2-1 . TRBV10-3 TGTGCCATCAGTGGGACCGACAATGAGCAGTTCTTC CAISGTDNEQFF
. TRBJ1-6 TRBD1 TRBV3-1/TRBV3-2 TGTGCCAGCAGCCAAGATCGGGGACAGGGGACTTCACCCCTCCACTTT CASSQDRGQGTSPLHF
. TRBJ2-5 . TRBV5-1 TGCGCCAGCAGCTTGGAGGGAGCGGAGACCCAGTACTTC CASSLEGAETQYF
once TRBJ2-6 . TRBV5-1 TGCGCCAGCAGCTTGGCAGGCACGGCCAACGTCCTGACTTTC CASSLAGTANVLTF
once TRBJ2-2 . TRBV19 TGTGCCACAAGTACCCAGCTAAGCACCGGGGAGCTGTTTTTT CATSTQLSTGELFF
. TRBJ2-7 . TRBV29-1 TGCAGCGTTGAAGGGGCCAGGGGTAATGTCGACTACGAGCAGTACTTC CSVEGARGNVDYEQYF
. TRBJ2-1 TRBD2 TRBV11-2 TGTGCCAGCAGACCTGGACTAGCGGGAGCTGAGCAGTTCTTC CASRPGLAGAEQFF
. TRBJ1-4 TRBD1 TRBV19 TGTGCCAGTAAAACGCAGGGGGGATATGAAAAACTGTTTTTT CASKTQGGYEKLFF
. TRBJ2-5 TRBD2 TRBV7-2 TGTGCCAGCAGCTTAATAACGGGAGGGACAGAGACCCAGTACTTC CASSLITGGTETQYF
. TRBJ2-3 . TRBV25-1 TGTGCCAGCAGTGATTCGAGGCAGGCAGATACGCAGTATTTT CASSDSRQADTQYF
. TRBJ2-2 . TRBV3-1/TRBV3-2 TGTGCCAGCAGCCAAGCGGGGGTCACCGGGGAGCTGTTTTTT CASSQAGVTGELFF
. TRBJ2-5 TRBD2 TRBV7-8 TGTGCCAGCAGCTTAGGGAGGACTAGCGGGATTCAAGAGACCCAGTACTTC CASSLGRTSGIQETQYF
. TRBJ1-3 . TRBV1 TGCACCAGCAGCCAAGATTTGAGACAGGTCGTCTCTGGAAACACCATATATTTT CTSSQDLRQVVSGNTIYF
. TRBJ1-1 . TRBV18 TGTGCCAGCTCACCACCTATAAACAGGGAAGAAAAAGCTTTCTTT CASSPPINREEKAFF
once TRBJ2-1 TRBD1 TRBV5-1 TGCGCCAGCAACCAGGGGGCAGGTGAGCAGTTCTTC CASNQGAGEQFF
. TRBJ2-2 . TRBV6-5 TGTGCCAGCAGGCGGTACACCGGGGAGCTGTTTTTT CASRRYTGELFF
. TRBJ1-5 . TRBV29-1 TGCAGCGTTGAGGAGGGGTACAATCAGCCCCAGCATTTT CSVEEGYNQPQHF